Listed below are T cell receptor beta chains from one sample, sequenced in a study of glioma-infiltrating T cells. TCRdb recomputed calls from the multiplex PCR reads with MiXCR, one row per CDR3 protein. The sample records 170,000 or so distinct CDR3 sequences, around 40% being singletons. The sequenced sample consisted of glioma tissue, nonneoplastic brain tissue, or PBMCs (not recorded which). The source of these receptors is a human donor with low-grade glioma or glioblastoma, undergoing nonglioma brain surgery, or in good health (not recorded which). The CDR3 runs from the conserved cysteine through the conserved F or W. D genes are given only for firm matches. Some rows mark clone size as missing; the rest say once, few, many or name a class of expanded clone.

cdr3_aa	cdr3_nt	d_call	v_call	j_call	clone_size
CASSLVGTSYNEQFF	TGTGCCAGCAGCTTAGTGGGGACTAGCTACAATGAGCAGTTCTTC	TRBD2	TRBV7-9	TRBJ2-1	few
CASRESGLALAKNIQYF	TGTGCCAGTAGGGAATCGGGACTAGCTCTAGCCAAAAACATTCAGTACTTC	TRBD2	TRBV19	TRBJ2-4	few
CASSLTTSAIQETKYF	TGTGCCAGCAGTTTAACGACTAGCGCCATCCAAGAGACCAAGTACTTC	TRBD2	TRBV28	TRBJ2-5	.
CASSLVDDNQETQYF	TGTGCCAGCAGCTTAGTAGATGATAACCAAGAGACCCAGTACTTC	.	TRBV7-9	TRBJ2-5	many
CASSGTQGAAYEQYF	TGTGCCAGCAGTGGCACCCAGGGGGCCGCCTACGAGCAGTACTTC	TRBD1	TRBV6-1	TRBJ2-7	many
CASWDRGYGYTF	TGTGCCAGCTGGGACAGGGGATATGGCTACACCTTC	TRBD1	TRBV27	TRBJ1-2	many
CASSTLLDQPQHF	TGTGCCAGCAGCACATTGTTGGATCAGCCCCAGCATTTT	.	TRBV12-3/TRBV12-4	TRBJ1-5	few
CASSLAGLVTDTQYF	TGTGCCAGCAGCTTAGCGGGCCTTGTTACCGATACGCAGTATTTT	.	TRBV13	TRBJ2-3	.
CASRYTLSSGSTHNEQFF	TGTGCCAGCAGATATACCCTCTCTAGCGGGAGTACCCACAATGAGCAGTTCTTC	TRBD2	TRBV12-3/TRBV12-4	TRBJ2-1	.
CASRLDGTGYNEQFF	TGCGCCAGCAGATTGGACGGGACTGGTTACAATGAGCAGTTCTTC	.	TRBV5-1	TRBJ2-1	.
CSVEDAGNEQFF	TGCAGCGTTGAAGATGCGGGCAATGAGCAGTTCTTC	.	TRBV29-1	TRBJ2-1	few
CAVGHPDRGISSYNEQFF	TGTGCCGTGGGACACCCGGACCGCGGCATCAGCTCCTACAATGAGCAGTTCTTC	.	TRBV6-1	TRBJ2-1	many
CASSGASGRAYEQFF	TGTGCCAGCAGTGGTGCTAGCGGGAGGGCTTATGAGCAGTTCTTC	TRBD2	TRBV28	TRBJ2-1	many
CASSIQGAEAEQFF	TGTGCCAGCAGCATACAGGGGGCGGAGGCTGAGCAGTTCTTC	TRBD1	TRBV2	TRBJ2-1	once
CASRQSSVQMDTQYF	TGTGCCAGCAGACAGTCTAGCGTACAAATGGATACGCAGTATTTT	.	TRBV3-1	TRBJ2-3	many
CSSGPGTAQETQYF	TGTTCTAGTGGTCCCGGGACAGCCCAAGAGACCCAGTACTTC	TRBD1	TRBV12-5	TRBJ2-5	.
CASSHLSYYEQHF	TGTGCCAGCAGCCACTTGAGCTACTACGAGCAGCACTTC	.	TRBV3-1	TRBJ2-7	.
CASSLGQGRTEAFF	TGTGCCAGCAGTCTGGGACAGGGAAGAACTGAAGCTTTCTTT	TRBD1	TRBV12-3/TRBV12-4	TRBJ1-1	few
CASSLPGDGYTEAFF	TGCGCCAGCAGCTTGCCCGGCGATGGTTACACTGAAGCTTTCTTT	.	TRBV5-1	TRBJ1-1	.
CASRVSMDTQYF	TGTGCCAGCAGGGTATCAATGGATACGCAGTATTTT	.	TRBV2	TRBJ2-3	many
CASSQGDGRNEKLFF	TGTGCCAGCAGCCAAGGGGACGGTCGTAATGAAAAACTGTTTTTT	.	TRBV25-1	TRBJ1-4	many
CAWSPTCFGEQFF	TGTGCCTGGAGTCCAACTTGTTTTGGTGAGCAGTTCTTC	.	TRBV30	TRBJ2-1	.
CASSESGTGTFEQYF	TGTGCCAGCAGTGAATCCGGGACAGGTACCTTCGAGCAGTACTTC	TRBD1	TRBV6-1	TRBJ2-7	.
CASSSQGVPEGQPQHF	TGTGCCAGCAGTTCACAGGGGGTGCCGGAGGGTCAGCCCCAGCATTTT	TRBD1	TRBV28	TRBJ1-5	many